The source of this T cell receptor (beta chain) is a study of vaccination effects on CD4 cells after COVID-19. General observations from the study: Spike-reactive clones found after vaccination in convalescents were mainly new vaccine-induced clones.

A word on this clone: Its antigen is currently unknown.

Germline lookup yields CDR1 SGHRS and CDR2 YFSETQ. V shed 0 bases, J shed 5 bases, and the junction held 5 bases outside the gene matches. The CDR3 runs to 16 residues. CD4+ T cell isolation took place after 10 days of culture. Half-medium replacement with IL-2 medium occurred on days 3 and 7. This table comes from immunoSEQ multiplex PCR, and its TCRdb copy is limited to in-frame clones, with some not included. The data contain 40,000 to 55,000 clones, approximately 74% of them seen just once; the ten biggest clones take up roughly 8.6%. This chain uses TRBV5-1 with TRBJ2-1; 10 positions match TRBD2. The clonotype was recovered from a human donor who had a prior SARS-CoV-2 infection. Sequenced here: CD4+ T cells from PBMCs cultured without peptide, sampled before COVID-19 vaccination. The CDR3 loop is CASSLAGTSVDNEQFF. The CDR3 bases are TGCGCCAGCAGCTTGGCCGGGACTAGCGTAGACAATGAGCAGTTCTTC.